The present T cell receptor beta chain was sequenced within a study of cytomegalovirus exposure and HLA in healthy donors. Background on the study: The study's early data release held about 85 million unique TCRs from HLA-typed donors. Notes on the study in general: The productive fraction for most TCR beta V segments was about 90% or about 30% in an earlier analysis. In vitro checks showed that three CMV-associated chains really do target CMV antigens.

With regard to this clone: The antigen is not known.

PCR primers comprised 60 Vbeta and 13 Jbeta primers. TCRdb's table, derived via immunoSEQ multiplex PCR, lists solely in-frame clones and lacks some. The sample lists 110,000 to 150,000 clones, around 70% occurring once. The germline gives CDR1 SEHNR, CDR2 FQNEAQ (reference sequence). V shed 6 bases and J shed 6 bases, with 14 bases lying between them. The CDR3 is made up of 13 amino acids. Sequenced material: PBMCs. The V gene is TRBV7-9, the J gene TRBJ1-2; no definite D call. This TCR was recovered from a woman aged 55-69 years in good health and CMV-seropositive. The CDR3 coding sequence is TGTGCCAGCAGTCGGGTCCCCGGTGATGGCTACACCTTC. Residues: CASSRVPGDGYTF.